Below are 30 T cell receptor beta chains sequenced from a single sample in a study of OX40 agonist ivuxolimab in advanced cancers. Some clones are missing from TCRdb's copy, which holds only in-frame ones; the method was immunoSEQ multiplex PCR. This sample has roughly 49,000 clones; roughly 85% occur once, and the top ten carry 6.5% to 9.5%. The sequencing used CD4+ or CD8+ T cells sorted from blood, collected in a trial of the OX40 agonist ivuxolimab. The receptors were sampled from an adult with an advanced solid tumor such as melanoma, head and neck, liver or kidney cancer.

The genes are TRBV11-2 and TRBJ2-7; 7 nucleotides agree with TRBD2. This CDR3 is 13 amino acids long. With V trimmed by 4 bases and J by 3 bases, 3 bases remained unmatched. The germline gives CDR1 SGHAT, CDR2 FQNNGV. CDR3 bases: TGTGCCAGCAGCTCGGGACTACACTACGAGCAGTACTTC. The encoded protein is CASSSGLHYEQYF.

The chain carries TRBV9 and TRBJ1-4, with D hard to call. The length of the CDR3 is 16 residues. V was cut by 0 bases and J by 1 base, with 10 bases left in between. Looked up from germline, CDR1 is SGDLS and CDR2 is YYNGEE. CDR3 region: CASSVGIGGTNEKLFF. The CDR3 coding sequence is TGTGCCAGCAGCGTAGGCATAGGTGGAACTAATGAAAAACTGTTTTTT.

The chain has TRBV7-3 and TRBJ2-2, with 14 bases that match TRBD2. V trimming: 5 bases; J trimming: 6 bases; junction bases outside the gene matches: 2. This CDR3 region has 15 residues. Germline CDR1 reads SGHTA; CDR2 reads FQGTGA. CDR3 DNA: TGTGCCAGCAGCCTGACTAGCGGGAGGGCCGGGGAGCTGTTTTTT. It yields the protein CASSLTSGRAGELFF.

J is TRBJ2-3 and V is TRBV7-6; D gene ambiguous. Trimming shortened V by 1 base and J by 5 bases, and 4 bases separated the two germline ends. Germline loops: CDR1 SGHVS, CDR2 FNYEAQ. This CDR3 comprises 12 residues. CDR3 DNA sequence: TGTGCCAGCAGCTTAGGTTTAGATACGCAGTATTTT. It encodes CASSLGLDTQYF.

The gene calls are TRBV5-6 and TRBJ2-2; the D gene could be TRBD1 or TRBD2 (5 bases each). The CDR3 has 16 amino acids. Between the trimmed V and J ends, which lost 3 bases and 3 bases, there was a span of 15 bases. From germline, CDR1 is SGHDT and CDR2 YYEEEE. CDR3 DNA sequence: TGTGCCAGCAGCTCCCCGGGGACCGCTGACACCGGGGAGCTGTTTTTT. Residues: CASSSPGTADTGELFF.

The V gene is TRBV2, the J gene TRBJ1-1; D gene ambiguous. CDR3 length equals 15 residues. Trimming took off 3 bases at V and 3 bases at J, with 14 bases between the two ends. Germline V gives CDR1 SNHLY, CDR2 FYNNEI. The CDR3 DNA is TGTGCCAGCAGTGATGAAAAGTTAGAGTACACTGAAGCTTTCTTT. Protein: CASSDEKLEYTEAFF. Complete variable domain (other parts from reference TRBV2 and TRBJ1-1): EPEVTQTPSHQVTQMGQEVILRCVPISNHLYFYWYRQILGQKVEFLVSFYNNEISEKSEIFDDQFSVERPDGSNFTLKIRSTKLEDSAMYFCASSDEKLEYTEAFFGQGTRLTVV.

V and J are TRBV30 and TRBJ2-7; D not resolved. CDR3 length: 11 residues. Germline CDR1 reads GTSNPN; CDR2 reads SVGIG (reference sequence). Trimming stripped 0 bases from V and 8 bases from J, with 8 bases between. The chain's CDR3 is CAWSVLGQQYF. The CDR3 nucleotides are TGTGCCTGGAGTGTACTCGGGCAGCAGTACTTC.

This clone was seen more than once but under ten times. This likely came from a read error, as a far larger clone is one base away. Other nucleotide sequences in the sample specify the same CDR3. The V gene is TRBV4-1, the J gene TRBJ1-4; D may be TRBD1 (5 bases). The germline V and J ends were trimmed by 1 base and 1 base, with 10 bases remaining between them. The CDR3 covers 16 residues. Germline V gene sequence: CDR1 MGHRA, CDR2 YSYEKL. The CDR3 sequence: CASSQVTGETNEKLFF. The CDR3 coding sequence is TGCGCCAGCAGCCAAGTAACAGGAGAAACTAATGAAAAACTGTTTTTT.

The V call is TRBV5-6, the J call TRBJ1-1, with a tentative D call TRBD1 (6 bases). Between the trimmed V and J ends, which lost 3 bases and 5 bases, there was a span of 14 bases. Germline V gene lookup returns CDR1 SGHDT and CDR2 YYEEEE. The CDR3 is 14 amino acids. CDR3 nucleotide sequence: TGTGCCAGCAGCTCCGGCCGTCAGGGGACTGAAGCTTTCTTT. This codes for CASSSGRQGTEAFF. Supplemented by reference TRBV5-6 and TRBJ1-1, the full variable domain reads DAGVTQSPTHLIKTRGQQVTLRCSPKSGHDTVSWYQQALGQGPQFIFQYYEEEERQRGNFPDRFSGHQFPNYSSELNVNALLLGDSALYLCASSSGRQGTEAFFGQGTRLTVV.

The chain combines TRBV2 with TRBJ1-3; no firm D call. This CDR3 has 15 residues. Looked up from germline, CDR1 is SNHLY and CDR2 is FYNNEI. Trimming cost V 6 bases and J 0 bases, with 12 bases left between them. This CDR3 is CASRGSDLSGNTIYF. CDR3 DNA sequence: TGTGCCAGCAGAGGGTCGGACCTCTCTGGAAACACCATATATTTT. Based on the CDR3 plus reference TRBV2 and TRBJ1-3, the full variable domain is EPEVTQTPSHQVTQMGQEVILRCVPISNHLYFYWYRQILGQKVEFLVSFYNNEISEKSEIFDDQFSVERPDGSNFTLKIRSTKLEDSAMYFCASRGSDLSGNTIYFGEGSWLTVV.

The chain combines TRBV9 with TRBJ1-3; the D is unclear. The CDR3 is 13 amino acids. Germline-derived CDR1 and CDR2 are SGDLS and YYNGEE. The ends were cut back, 3 bases at V and 4 bases at J, with 8 bases in the middle. The CDR3 reads CASSAPTGNTIYF. In DNA form, the CDR3 reads TGTGCCAGCAGCGCTCCGACAGGAAACACCATATATTTT.

The genes are TRBV4-1 and TRBJ1-2, with D unclear. Germline-derived CDR1 and CDR2 are MGHRA and YSYEKL. The CDR3 runs 16 residues. V was cut by 0 bases and J by 4 bases, with 15 bases left in between. The CDR3 region is CASSQDPGRSIYGYTF. The CDR3 region has the DNA TGCGCCAGCAGCCAAGATCCTGGTCGCTCCATCTATGGCTACACCTTC.

This chain links TRBV20-1 with TRBJ2-3; D is possibly TRBD1 or TRBD2 (5 bases each). V gave up 5 bases and J gave up 4 bases, with 7 bases separating them. Looked up from germline, CDR1 is DFQATT and CDR2 is SNEGSKA (reference sequence). The CDR3 runs 11 residues. CDR3 in DNA: TGCAGTGCTGGGGGATCAGATACGCAGTATTTT. Translating it yields CSAGGSDTQYF.

V is TRBV5-8 and J is TRBJ2-7, with D possibly being TRBD1 (6 bases). CDR3 length: 13 residues. V lost 2 bases to trimming and J lost 5 bases, with 11 bases between them. Germline CDR1 reads SGHTS; CDR2 reads YDEGEE. The CDR3 coding sequence is TGTGCCAGCAGCTTTCCGGGACACGACGAGCAGTACTTC. Translation gives CASSFPGHDEQYF.

This sequence joins TRBV19 and TRBJ1-1; D gene uncertain. The CDR3 spans 13 residues. The germline CDR1 and CDR2 sequences are LNHDA and SQIVND (reference sequence). V lost 5 bases to trimming and J lost 0 bases, with 7 bases between them. The CDR3 loop is CASSGQMNTEAFF. The DNA of the CDR3 is TGTGCCAGTAGTGGCCAGATGAACACTGAAGCTTTCTTT.

This chain joins TRBV2 and TRBJ2-7, with unresolved D. CDR3 length: 12 amino acids. V was clipped by 5 bases and J by 7 bases, with 12 bases between them. Per germline, CDR1 SNHLY and CDR2 FYNNEI. CDR3 in amino acids: CASSYPPGEQYF. In nucleotides, the CDR3 is TGTGCCAGCAGTTATCCGCCAGGAGAGCAGTACTTC.

This sequence joins TRBV11-2 and TRBJ2-5; D call uncertain. The tail of the sequence fits TRBJ2-7 better, so the J call may be wrong. CDR3 length equals 13 residues. Germline V gene sequence: CDR1 SGHAT, CDR2 FQNNGV. This chain's CDR3 is CASINRDSYEQYF. In DNA, the CDR3 is TGTGCCAGCATCAACCGAGACTCCTACGAGCAGTACTTC.

Relative to its sample, this clone is medium-sized (0.01 to 0.1%). V usage is TRBV7-7 and J usage is TRBJ2-1, with a tentative D call TRBD2 (5 bases). Germline V gives CDR1 SSHAT, CDR2 FNYEAQ (reference sequence). Trimming took 1 base from V and 2 from J, leaving 9 bases between them. This CDR3 is built from 15 residues. CDR3: CASSLGLAAYNEQFF. The DNA of the CDR3 is TGTGCCAGCAGCTTAGGGCTAGCAGCCTACAATGAGCAGTTCTTC.

The V and J genes are TRBV21-1 and TRBJ1-2; the tabulated D call, TRBD1, remains unverified against the DNA. TRBV21-1 represents a pseudogene. CDR3 length: 18 amino acids. The CDR3 DNA sequence: TGTGCCAGCAGCAGTGGGGGTATTTTACAGGGGATGGGCTATGGCTACACCTTC. Translating gives CASSSGGILQGMGYGYTF.

This clone showed up just once. J is TRBJ2-5 and V is TRBV5-1; possibly TRBD2 for D (5 bases). CDR3 length equals 15 residues. Trimming took off 1 base at V and 4 bases at J, with 14 bases between the two ends. Germline loops: CDR1 SGHRS, CDR2 YFSETQ. Written as DNA, the CDR3 is TGCGCCAGCAGCTTGTCCCCACGGGGTAGAGAGACCCAGTACTTC. Its translation: CASSLSPRGRETQYF. The variable domain in full, completed from reference TRBV5-1 and TRBJ2-5, reads KAGVTQTPRYLIKTRGQQVTLSCSPISGHRSVSWYQQTPGQGLQFLFEYFSETQRNKGNFPGRFSGRQFSNSRSEMNVSTLELGDSALYLCASSLSPRGRETQYFGPGTRLLVL.

This clone turned up a few times. This rearrangement joins TRBV13 to TRBJ2-3, with TRBD2 matching over 10 bases. V lost 4 bases and J lost 1; bases outside the gene matches: 8. The CDR3 has 17 residues. Per germline, CDR1 PRHDT and CDR2 FYEKMQ (reference sequence). CDR3 sequence reads: CASSCSLLAGCTDTQYF. The CDR3 DNA reads as TGTGCCAGCAGCTGCTCACTACTAGCGGGATGCACAGATACGCAGTATTTT.

This clone came up once. V is TRBV27 and J is TRBJ2-1; TRBD1 matches 7 bases. CDR1 and CDR2 (germline): MNHEY, SMNVEV (reference sequence). CDR3 size: 14 residues. J lost 4 bases, V lost 6 bases, and 6 bases had no gene match. CDR3: CASRTGTVYNEQFF. The CDR3 DNA is TGTGCCAGCAGGACCGGGACAGTTTACAATGAGCAGTTCTTC.

The V and J genes are TRBV7-9 and TRBJ2-1; D not resolved. CDR1 and CDR2 (germline): SEHNR, FQNEAQ (reference sequence). The CDR3 contains 14 residues. V was shortened by 6 bases and J by 12 bases, with 21 bases between the two germline ends. The CDR3 loop is CASRATYVGYWQFF. The CDR3 region has the DNA TGTGCCAGCAGGGCGACATACGTCGGGTATTGGCAGTTCTTC. The whole variable domain, remainder taken from reference TRBV7-9 and TRBJ2-1, is DTGVSQNPRHKITKRGQNVTFRCDPISEHNRLYWYRQTLGQGPEFLTYFQNEAQLEKSRLLSDRFSAERPKGSFSTLEIQRTEQGDSAMYLCASRATYVGYWQFFGPGTRLTVL.

The chain's CDR3 is CASSGDGSNYGYTF. The DNA of the CDR3 is TGCGCCAGCAGCGGCGACGGTTCTAACTATGGCTACACCTTC. The chain carries TRBV5-1 and TRBJ1-2, with D hard to call. CDR3 length: 14 residues. Trimming took off 4 bases at V and 0 bases at J, with 10 bases between the two ends. CDR1 is SGHRS, CDR2 YFSETQ, per germline.

This sequence joins TRBV27 and TRBJ2-5; the D gene is possibly TRBD1 (5 bases). Trimming removed 9 bases at V and 1 base at J, with 18 bases between. This CDR3 has 15 residues. The V gene's germline CDR1 is MNHEY and CDR2 SMNVEV (reference sequence). This CDR3 reads CASKPLGAGQETQYF. As DNA, the CDR3 is TGTGCCAGTAAACCTCTTGGGGCAGGCCAAGAGACCCAGTACTTC.

The chain recombines TRBV5-1 with TRBJ1-2; D gene uncertain. Trimming removed 0 bases at V and 7 bases at J, with 10 bases between. Germline-derived CDR1 and CDR2 are SGHRS and YFSETQ. This CDR3 has 13 residues. The DNA of the CDR3 is TGCGCCAGCAGCTTGGAGGTAGTTCCTGGCTACACCTTC. Translated, it gives CASSLEVVPGYTF.

In DNA, the CDR3 is TGTGTCAGAAGCCTCCCAGATCCACCCCTCCACTTT. Its translation is CVRSLPDPPLHF. The chain carries TRBV7-5 and TRBJ1-6; the table's TRBD1 call for D was not verified on the DNA. TRBV7-5 is recorded as a pseudogene. This CDR3 has 12 residues.

V is TRBV13 and J is TRBJ2-7; TRBD2 agrees at 7 bases. Germline CDR1 reads PRHDT; CDR2 reads FYEKMQ (reference sequence). This CDR3 comprises 19 residues. V was clipped by 5 bases and J by 3 bases; unmatched bases: 22. DNA for the CDR3: TGTGCCAGCAGCCCTCGTAATTTTCGCGGCGGGAGAATAAACTACGAGCAGTACTTC. Translated, it gives CASSPRNFRGGRINYEQYF.

The genes are TRBV5-1 and TRBJ2-2; 9 bases map to TRBD2. The CDR3 runs 16 residues. Trimming cost V 4 bases and J 2 bases; bases outside gene matches: 6. Germline V CDR1 and CDR2: SGHRS, YFSETQ. This CDR3 reads CASSQASGANTGELFF. CDR3 in DNA: TGCGCCAGCAGCCAAGCTAGCGGGGCCAACACCGGGGAGCTGTTTTTT.

This rearrangement joins TRBV27 to TRBJ2-7, with TRBD1 as a possible D gene (6 bases). V was shortened by 7 bases and J by 1 base, with 26 bases between the two germline ends. CDR1 is MNHEY, CDR2 SMNVEV, per germline (reference sequence). The CDR3 is 18 residues long. The CDR3 DNA reads TGTGCCAGCAAGACTCCGATAACAGGGAACCACCCGTCCTACGAGCAGTACTTC. It is translated as CASKTPITGNHPSYEQYF.